These 15 T cell receptor beta chains share one sample of origin, sequenced in a study of blood T cell repertoires in COVID-19. Profiled with immunoSEQ multiplex PCR; TCRdb holds only in-frame clones, not every one. Of around 370,000 clones listed, nearly 90% are singletons. The sample consisted of peripheral blood. The origin of the receptors is a man between 18 and 35 years old with active or convalescent COVID-19.

The chain carries TRBV29-1 and TRBJ2-7, with TRBD1 as a possible D gene (6 bases). The germline V gene has CDR1 SQVTM and CDR2 ANQGSEA. Trimming stripped 6 bases from V and 2 bases from J, with 20 bases between. This CDR3 has 15 residues. In DNA form, the CDR3 reads TGCAGCGTGGAGAAGGAAACAGGGACGACCTACGAGCAGTACTTC. Amino acids: CSVEKETGTTYEQYF.

The gene calls are TRBV19 and TRBJ1-4; a weak D match, TRBD1 (5 bases). Trimming took off 5 bases at V and 4 bases at J, with 14 bases between the two ends. The length of the CDR3 is 15 residues. Per germline, CDR1 LNHDA and CDR2 SQIVND (reference sequence). The CDR3 DNA follows: TGTGCCAGTAGTTTACAGGATCTTGGTAATGAAAAACTGTTTTTT. It specifies CASSLQDLGNEKLFF.

The chain links TRBV9 to TRBJ2-7; 9 positions match TRBD1. CDR3 length: 13 amino acids. CDR1 and CDR2 from the germline V gene are SGDLS and YYNGEE. The V gene end was trimmed by 2 bases and the J gene end by 3 bases; junction bases not matched to a gene: 0. In DNA form, the CDR3 reads TGTGCCAGCAGCGTGACAGGGGGCTACGAGCAGTACTTC. The encoded protein is CASSVTGGYEQYF.

J is TRBJ2-7 and V is TRBV5-1; 10 bases map to TRBD1. CDR1 and CDR2 from the germline V gene are SGHRS and YFSETQ. This CDR3 contains 15 residues. The V segment lost 3 bases and the J segment 1 base; nucleotides outside the gene matches: 4. The CDR3 reads CASSYRQGASYEQYF. The CDR3 DNA is TGCGCCAGCAGCTACCGACAGGGGGCTTCCTACGAGCAGTACTTC.

This clone was detected once. The CDR3 nucleotides are TGCGCCAGCAGCCAAGATGCCAGCGATGGGACAGATACGCAGTATTTT. This translates into CASSQDASDGTDTQYF. This chain links TRBV4-3 with TRBJ2-3; D is unresolved. Germline-derived CDR1 and CDR2 are LGHNA and YSLEER. This CDR3 region has 16 residues. Trimming left V 0 bases short and J 3 bases short, with 13 bases between.

The J gene is TRBJ2-4, the V gene TRBV7-2; 7 bases fit TRBD1. V was clipped by 4 bases and J by 2 bases; unmatched bases: 8. Per the germline V gene, CDR1 is SGHTA and CDR2 is FQGNSA. The CDR3 is made up of 16 amino acids. CDR3: CASSSEGGWSKNIQYF. The CDR3 DNA sequence: TGTGCCAGCAGCTCAGAAGGGGGCTGGTCCAAAAACATTCAGTACTTC.

Notes on this clone: This sample also contains other DNA sequences that code for the same CDR3. The V and J genes are TRBV11-1 and TRBJ1-1; D remains unclear. The germline V gene encodes CDR1 SGHAT and CDR2 FQDESV (reference sequence). There are 13 residues in the CDR3. Trimming pared 1 base from V and 2 bases from J, leaving 5 bases between. The CDR3 sequence: CASSLGANTEAFF. The CDR3 DNA follows: TGTGCCAGCAGCTTAGGGGCCAACACTGAAGCTTTCTTT.

V and J are TRBV7-2 and TRBJ2-7; D unclear. V was trimmed by 4 bases and J by 3 bases, leaving 4 bases between them. Germline values: CDR1 SGHTA, CDR2 FQGNSA. The length of the CDR3 is 11 residues. Here the CDR3 DNA reads TGTGCCAGCAGCTCCCTCTACGAGCAGTACTTC. Residues: CASSSLYEQYF. Looking up the rest from reference TRBV7-2 and TRBJ2-7 gives the full variable domain: GAGVSQSPSNKVTEKGKDVELRCDPISGHTALYWYRQSLGQGLEFLIYFQGNSAPDKSGLPSDRFSAERTGGSVSTLTIQRTQQEDSAVYLCASSSLYEQYFGPGTRLTVT.

V is TRBV6-2 or TRBV6-3 and J is TRBJ2-7; 10 nucleotides match TRBD1. V dropped 5 bases and J dropped 3; count of bases not matched to a gene: 7. The CDR3 is 15 residues long. The germline V gene encodes CDR1 MNHEY and CDR2 SVGEGT. Here the CDR3 DNA reads TGTGCCAGCAGTCAGACCGGGACAGGGGTCTACGAGCAGTACTTC. Translation gives CASSQTGTGVYEQYF.

The rearrangement uses TRBV27 and TRBJ2-7; perhaps TRBD2 as D (5 bases). This CDR3 is 16 amino acids long. V gave up 3 bases and J gave up 0 bases, with 15 bases separating them. Looked up from germline, CDR1 is MNHEY and CDR2 is SMNVEV (reference sequence). CDR3: CASSFSLLTSSYEQYF. The DNA for the CDR3 is TGTGCCAGCAGTTTTAGTCTGCTAACTAGCTCCTACGAGCAGTACTTC.

This chain joins TRBV7-2 and TRBJ1-2; 7 nucleotides align to TRBD1. The CDR3 spans 16 residues. The V gene end was trimmed by 1 base and the J gene end by 5 bases; junction bases not matched to a gene: 10. Germline CDR1 is SGHTA and CDR2 is FQGNSA. The CDR3 spells CASSLETGRQRYGYTF. In DNA form, the CDR3 reads TGTGCCAGCAGCTTAGAGACAGGGCGCCAGAGGTATGGCTACACCTTC.

The CDR3 DNA reads TGTGCCAGTAACGGCGGTTACAATCAGCCCCAGCATTTT. Protein: CASNGGYNQPQHF. The chain joins TRBV19 to TRBJ1-5; unclear D gene. The V end was cut by 7 bases, the J end by 3 bases, with 10 bases between. Germline V gene data show CDR1 as LNHDA and CDR2 as SQIVND (reference sequence). The CDR3 is 13 amino acids.

CDR3 region: CASRVTGGGYEQYF. CDR3 in DNA: TGTGCCAGCAGGGTGACAGGGGGCGGCTACGAGCAGTACTTC. The rearrangement joins TRBV2 to TRBJ2-7, with 10 bases that match TRBD1. CDR1 and CDR2 from the germline V gene are SNHLY and FYNNEI. CDR3 length equals 14 residues. Trimming at V came to 6 bases and at J to 3 bases, leaving 5 bases not matched to a gene.

J is TRBJ2-1 and V is TRBV24-1, with 8 bases identical to TRBD2. After removal of 1 base from V and 6 bases from J, the junction contained 7 bases not matched to a gene. Germline V gene sequence: CDR1 KGHDR, CDR2 SFDVKD. The CDR3 has 16 amino acids. In DNA form, the CDR3 reads TGTGCCACCAGTGATTTATCAGCGGGAGTTCTCAATGAGCAGTTCTTC. Translation: CATSDLSAGVLNEQFF.

The rearrangement joins TRBV2 to TRBJ2-7; TRBD1 matches 9 bases. Trimming took 7 bases from V and 3 from J; bases not matched to a gene: 1. The germline CDR1 and CDR2 sequences are SNHLY and FYNNEI. This CDR3 contains 12 residues. CDR3 sequence: CASKTGGYEQYF. DNA for the CDR3: TGTGCCAGCAAGACAGGGGGCTACGAGCAGTACTTC.